This TCR beta chain was retrieved from a study of blood T cells in healthy people across ages. This clonotype showed up many times. PCR was performed a second time for 7 to 11 cycles using a sample-barcoded 5' primer and a J-beta primer mix. TCRdb reprocessed the 5' RACE reads with MiXCR, giving one entry per CDR3 protein. The sample has 1.5 million to 2 million distinct CDR3 sequences, roughly 27% seen once. The germline gives CDR1 SGHTA, CDR2 FQGTGA. Deletions cut 4 bases from V and 5 bases from J, with 17 bases between. The CDR3 loop spans 15 amino acids. Input material: blood. V usage is TRBV7-3 and J usage is TRBJ2-5, with D tentatively TRBD1 or TRBD2 (6 bases each). The sequence came from a woman between 25 and 40 years old in good health. For the CDR3, the DNA is TGTGCCAGCAGCTCGGATTCGGGGGCAGGGGAGACCCAGTACTTC. Translation gives CASSSDSGAGETQYF.